This TCR beta chain derives from a study of blood T cells in healthy people across ages. Broader study findings: Diversity was higher, and naive CD4+ cells more numerous, in long-lived donors than in aged donors. The unsorted PBMCs prevented any conclusive comparison of naive versus antigen-experienced cells.

A word on this clonotype: Its antigen is unidentified.

CDR1 and CDR2 from the germline V gene are SGHTA and FQGNSA. V shed 4 bases and J 0 bases; nucleotides not matched to a gene: 7. CDR3 length: 17 amino acids. Primed by a sample-barcoded 5' primer and a J-beta primer mix, a second PCR proceeded for 7 to 11 cycles. Every cDNA was tagged by a template-switch adaptor with 12 random nucleotides. Each sample provided no less than 3 million CDR3-containing paired-end reads. TCRdb ran MiXCR on the 5' RACE reads and lists one entry per CDR3 protein. The sample has hundreds of thousands of distinct CDR3 sequences, roughly 43% seen once. The rearrangement joins TRBV7-2 to TRBJ2-1; 9 nucleotides match TRBD1. This TCR was sampled from a man aged 80 or over in good health. Sample: blood. The CDR3: CASSSSLGQGSYNEQFF. The CDR3 bases are TGTGCCAGCAGCTCGTCACTGGGACAGGGCTCCTACAATGAGCAGTTCTTC.